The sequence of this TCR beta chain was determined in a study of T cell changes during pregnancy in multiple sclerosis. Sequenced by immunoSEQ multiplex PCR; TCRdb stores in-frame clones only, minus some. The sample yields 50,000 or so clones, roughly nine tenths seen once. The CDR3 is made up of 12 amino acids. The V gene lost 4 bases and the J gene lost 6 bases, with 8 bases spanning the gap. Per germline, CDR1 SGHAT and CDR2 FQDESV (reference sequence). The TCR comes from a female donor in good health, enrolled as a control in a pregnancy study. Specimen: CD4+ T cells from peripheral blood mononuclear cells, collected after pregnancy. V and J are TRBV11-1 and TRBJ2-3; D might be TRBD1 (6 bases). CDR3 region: CASSWTEDTQYF. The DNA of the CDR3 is TGTGCCAGCAGCTGGACAGAGGATACGCAGTATTTT.